In this sample, the clone carrying this TCR beta chain turned up many times. Its specificity is not known. These data are taken from a study of T cell repertoires in cytomegalovirus infection. Whole-study context: Indications came from public TCR beta signatures; they pointed to CMV infection and to a matching HLA type.

The ends were cut back, 2 bases at V and 8 bases at J, with 18 bases in the middle. CDR3 length: 15 amino acids. Study outcomes and limitations: The ex vivo response was dominated by HLA-C-restricted CMV-specific TCR beta clonotypes. Adding up the frequency of public TCR beta families identified people who carried CMV plus the relevant HLA.

TCRdb ran MiXCR on the reads and lists one entry per CDR3 protein. Altogether 90,000 to 130,000 distinct CDR3 sequences are present, 9.5% to 13% being singletons, with the ten largest covering 30% to 40%. The source material was PBMCs, sequenced either directly or after in vitro stimulation (not recorded which). This clonotype was obtained from a human donor in good health (CMV status not recorded). Some clones in this sample may be carry-over from other donors' samples. The chain employs TRBV12-3 or TRBV12-4 and TRBJ1-2, with no clear D. The CDR3 region is CASSLKSVRGGGYTF. CDR3 sequence (DNA): TGTGCCAGCAGTTTAAAATCCGTGAGAGGAGGGGGCTACACCTTC.